This is a list of T cell receptor beta chains from one sample in a study of cytomegalovirus exposure and HLA in healthy donors. Produced via immunoSEQ multiplex PCR; TCRdb's table is partial and in-frame only. Here the sample spans approximately 110,000 clones, around 68% being singletons. The sequencing input was PBMCs. Every receptor here comes from a woman aged 40 to 50 in good health and CMV-seropositive. CDR3s include the opening cysteine and the closing phenylalanine or tryptophan. The size entry is marked missing in some rows and otherwise reads once, few, many or a size class.

abundance | j_gene | v_gene | CDR3aa
- | TRBJ2-1 | TRBV30 | CAWSGARTRMYNEQFF
- | - | TRBV7-6 | CASSAYGVGEQYF
few | TRBJ2-1 | TRBV11-3 | CASSFRGLAGGDNEQFF
once | TRBJ1-1 | TRBV7-9 | CSSSVHRDLNTEAFF
once | TRBJ1-3 | TRBV29-1 | CSVRGTSGNTIYF
- | TRBJ2-3 | TRBV18 | CASSRTGGGDTQYF
- | TRBJ1-1 | TRBV11-3 | CASSLRRGPEAFF
- | TRBJ2-1 | TRBV7-3 | CASSPPGGAGEQFF
few | TRBJ2-7 | TRBV13 | CASSSPPQRGGYEQYF
- | TRBJ1-2 | TRBV6-1 | CASSEAGGDRGYGYTF
few | TRBJ2-3 | TRBV27 | CASNTPERGPDTQYF